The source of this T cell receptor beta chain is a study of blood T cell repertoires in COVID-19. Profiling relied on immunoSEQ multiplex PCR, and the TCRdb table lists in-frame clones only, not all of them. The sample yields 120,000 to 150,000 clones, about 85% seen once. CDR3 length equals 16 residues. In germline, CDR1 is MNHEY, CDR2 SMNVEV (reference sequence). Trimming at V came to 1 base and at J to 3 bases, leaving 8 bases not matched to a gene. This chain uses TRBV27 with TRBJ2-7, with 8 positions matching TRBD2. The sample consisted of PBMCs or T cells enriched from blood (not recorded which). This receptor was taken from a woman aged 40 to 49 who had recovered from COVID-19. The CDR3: CASSLFPGRALYEQYF. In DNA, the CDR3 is TGTGCCAGCAGTTTATTCCCCGGGAGGGCCCTCTACGAGCAGTACTTC.